A selection of T cell receptor beta chains follows, all from one sample in a study of cytomegalovirus exposure and HLA in healthy donors. Data came from immunoSEQ multiplex PCR; TCRdb stores just in-frame clones and leaves some out. Among about 190,000 clones listed, over 60% were seen once. Sequencing was carried out using PBMCs. Receptors originate from a man aged 30-40 years in good health and CMV-seropositive. Each CDR3 is given with its conserved first and last residue. A D gene is named only where the DNA matches it firmly. Size is stated for part of the rows, as once, few or many counts, or as a class when the clone is expanded.

clone_size: few; j_call: TRBJ2-5; v_call: TRBV10-2; d_call: TRBD2; cdr3_aa: CASSAGTSGQETQYF; cdr3_nt: TGCGCCAGCAGTGCCGGGACTAGCGGGCAAGAGACCCAGTACTTC
clone_size: -; j_call: TRBJ1-3; v_call: TRBV5-1; d_call: TRBD1; cdr3_aa: CASSSGQGNTIYF; cdr3_nt: TGCGCCAGCAGCTCGGGACAGGGAAACACCATATATTTT
clone_size: once; j_call: TRBJ1-1; v_call: TRBV7-9; d_call: -; cdr3_aa: CASSLGIQGPHF; cdr3_nt: TGTGCCAGCAGCTTAGGGATACAGGGCCCTCATTTT
clone_size: -; j_call: TRBJ2-1; v_call: TRBV27; d_call: -; cdr3_aa: CASSLSVEVHEQFF; cdr3_nt: TGTGCCAGCAGTTTATCTGTGGAGGTCCATGAGCAGTTCTTC
clone_size: -; j_call: TRBJ2-1; v_call: TRBV12-5; d_call: -; cdr3_aa: CASGRWGRYNEQFF; cdr3_nt: TGTGCTAGTGGCCGGTGGGGGCGCTACAATGAGCAGTTCTTC
clone_size: -; j_call: TRBJ2-1; v_call: TRBV5-6; d_call: TRBD2; cdr3_aa: CASSWDYQSYNEQFF; cdr3_nt: TGTGCCAGCAGCTGGGACTACCAGTCCTACAATGAGCAGTTCTTC
clone_size: -; j_call: TRBJ2-7; v_call: TRBV4-2; d_call: TRBD1; cdr3_aa: CASSQDGRDRGLNEQYF; cdr3_nt: TGTGCCAGCAGCCAAGATGGGAGGGACAGGGGCCTCAACGAGCAGTACTTC
clone_size: -; j_call: TRBJ2-7; v_call: TRBV7-9; d_call: TRBD2; cdr3_aa: CSSSPKGLAGGTYEQYF; cdr3_nt: TGTTCCAGCAGCCCAAAGGGACTAGCGGGAGGAACCTACGAGCAGTACTTC
clone_size: -; j_call: TRBJ1-2; v_call: TRBV27; d_call: TRBD1; cdr3_aa: CASSLGQGYGYTF; cdr3_nt: TGTGCCAGCAGTTTAGGACAGGGGTATGGCTACACCTTC
clone_size: -; j_call: TRBJ2-7; v_call: TRBV5-4; d_call: TRBD2; cdr3_aa: CASSLGSPTSGSDEQYF; cdr3_nt: TGTGCCAGCAGCTTGGGATCCCCAACTAGCGGGAGTGACGAGCAGTACTTC
clone_size: -; j_call: TRBJ2-2; v_call: TRBV21-1; d_call: -; cdr3_aa: CASSKGGNIAEFTGELFF; cdr3_nt: TGTGCCAGCAGCAAAGGGGGTAATATAGCGGAGTTTACCGGGGAGCTGTTTTTT
clone_size: -; j_call: TRBJ2-5; v_call: TRBV7-7; d_call: TRBD1; cdr3_aa: CASSLRTGGETQYF; cdr3_nt: TGTGCTAGCAGCTTAAGGACAGGGGGCGAGACCCAGTACTTC
clone_size: once; j_call: TRBJ1-5; v_call: TRBV2; d_call: TRBD1; cdr3_aa: CASILGQGGQPQHF; cdr3_nt: TGTGCCAGCATCCTTGGACAGGGTGGACAGCCCCAGCATTTT
clone_size: few; j_call: TRBJ2-5; v_call: TRBV30; d_call: -; cdr3_aa: CAWSLRGQETQYF; cdr3_nt: TGTGCCTGGAGCCTAAGGGGGCAAGAGACCCAGTACTTC
clone_size: once; j_call: TRBJ2-1; v_call: TRBV5-1; d_call: -; cdr3_aa: CASTLRGDNEQFF; cdr3_nt: TGCGCCAGCACCCTAAGGGGTGACAATGAGCAGTTCTTC
clone_size: -; j_call: TRBJ1-5; v_call: TRBV6-5; d_call: -; cdr3_aa: CASKGLSNQPQHF; cdr3_nt: TGTGCCAGCAAGGGGCTGAGTAATCAGCCCCAGCATTTT